This TCR beta chain comes out of a study of human T cells and chemical hapten exposure. Study-wide context: Small pooled library volume differences mainly caused per-sample TCR yield variation.

Trimming removed 5 bases from V and 2 bases from J; junction bases left unmatched: 5. The CDR3 is 14 residues long. Germline CDR1 and CDR2: DFQATT and SNEGSKA (reference sequence). The time point was: pre-sensitization, week 0. Treatment reported: therapeutic diphenylcyclopropenone sensitization with weekly scalp DPC. The library labeled individual cDNA molecules by adding unique molecular identifiers to them. TCRdb re-called the RACE reads through MiXCR, storing one row per CDR3 protein. The sample comprises under 200,000 distinct CDR3 sequences, around 30% of which are singletons, and roughly 3% rests with the top ten.

The chain couples TRBV20-1 to TRBJ2-1; 8 nucleotides line up with TRBD2. This material consisted of whole blood, taken in connection with sensitization to the hapten diphenylcyclopropenone (DPC). This sequence was found in a woman in her twenties or thirties with alopecia areata. Some clones in this sample may be carry-over from other donors' samples. CDR3 in amino acids: CSAWTSRPYNEQFF. Here the CDR3 DNA reads TGCAGTGCTTGGACTAGCCGTCCCTACAATGAGCAGTTCTTC.